The T cell receptor beta chain described here comes from a study of blood T cell repertoires in COVID-19. Overall study: The samples span acute and convalescent COVID-19 from the United States, Italy and Spain. From T cells, B-cell-depleted T cells, or PBMCs came the material, which was cDNA or gDNA.

Under the authors' procedure: Cell counts per sample came from amplifying reference gene primers. The table came from immunoSEQ multiplex PCR; TCRdb's copy has only in-frame clones and leaves some out. From that table come the V and J calls and clone size; the DNA was used to work out D and trimming. The sample shows approximately 200,000 clones, 88% of them seen only once. This clonotype originated in a woman in her sixties or seventies with acute or convalescent COVID-19. Sequences were obtained from peripheral blood.

For the CDR3, the DNA is TGTGCCAGCAGTGTCGGGGGGCCACGGGATACGCAGTATTTT. It yields the protein CASSVGGPRDTQYF. The rearrangement joins TRBV7-3 to TRBJ2-3, with D possibly being TRBD2 (7 bases). With 6 bases removed from V and 6 bases from J, the gap between germline ends came to 16 bases. Germline assignment: CDR1 SGHTA and CDR2 FQGTGA. There are 14 residues in the CDR3.